These 25 T cell receptor beta chains were sequenced from one sample in a study of T-cell memory formation after mild COVID-19. One entry per CDR3 protein results from TCRdb running MiXCR on the 5' RACE reads. The table lists about 150,000 distinct CDR3 sequences, 10% to 15% of them singletons. Material: PBMCs or a T cell subset sorted from them (not recorded which). The source is a man aged 18-30 years who had mild COVID-19 (a few samples of this study predate the infection). Cell type and time point are not known.

V is TRBV5-1 and J is TRBJ2-3, with D tentatively TRBD2 (6 bases). The germline V gene encodes CDR1 SGHRS and CDR2 YFSETQ. The CDR3 is 15 amino acids. V was pared by 2 bases and J by 5 bases, with 15 bases between. The CDR3: CASSFRVGLEDTQYF. The CDR3 DNA follows: TGCGCCAGCAGCTTCCGGGTGGGACTCGAAGATACGCAGTATTTT.

The V gene is TRBV6-2 or TRBV6-3, the J gene TRBJ1-1; D is unclear. The CDR3 loop spans 13 amino acids. Per germline, CDR1 MNHEY and CDR2 SVGEGT. V was pared by 3 bases and J by 2 bases, with 7 bases between. CDR3 protein: CASSYQDNTEAFF. The CDR3 region has the DNA TGTGCCAGCAGTTATCAGGATAACACTGAAGCTTTCTTT.

CDR3: CASSVDRAAYEQYF. CDR3 DNA sequence: TGCGCCAGCAGCGTAGACAGGGCCGCCTACGAGCAGTACTTC. The J gene is TRBJ2-7, the V gene TRBV4-3; 7 bases agree with TRBD1. Trimming cost V 5 bases and J 2 bases; bases outside gene matches: 6. Germline V gene lookup returns CDR1 LGHNA and CDR2 YSLEER. The CDR3 runs 14 residues.

This clonotype has ten or more counts. The rearrangement joins TRBV12-3 or TRBV12-4 to TRBJ1-1; tentative D call: TRBD1 (5 bases). Between the trimmed V and J ends, which lost 7 bases and 1 base, there was a span of 16 bases. The CDR3 is 15 amino acids. As DNA, the CDR3 is TGTGCCAGCAAACCGGCCCAGGGCGGGAACACTGAAGCTTTCTTT. Its translation: CASKPAQGGNTEAFF.

This clonotype came up once. The genes are TRBV6-5 and TRBJ1-6; 7 nucleotides line up with TRBD1. Looked up from germline, CDR1 is MNHEY and CDR2 is SVGAGI. This CDR3 is 13 amino acids long. Trimming cost V 5 bases and J 10 bases; bases outside gene matches: 5. The CDR3 DNA sequence: TGTGCCAGCAGTCCCCAGGACAGGTCACCCCTCCACTTT. Encoded protein: CASSPQDRSPLHF.

This clonotype came up many times. The rearrangement joins TRBV7-8 to TRBJ2-2; TRBD1 aligns across 7 bases. Germline loops: CDR1 SGHVS, CDR2 FQNEAQ. The CDR3 extends over 16 amino acids. V shed 3 bases and J 8 bases; nucleotides not matched to a gene: 12. The CDR3 loop reads CASSFLTGRSPGELFF. The CDR3 region has the DNA TGTGCCAGCAGCTTTCTGACAGGGCGAAGTCCGGGGGAGCTGTTTTTT.

V gene TRBV5-5 combines with J gene TRBJ2-2, with 10 nucleotides matching TRBD2. CDR3 size: 19 residues. The germline gives CDR1 SGHKS, CDR2 YYEKEE (reference sequence). With 1 base clipped from V and 6 bases from J, the junction kept 15 bases outside the gene matches. CDR3 sequence (DNA): TGTGCCAGCAGCTTGTTCACTAGCGGGACCCCAGCGGGAGCCGGGGAGCTGTTTTTT. As protein: CASSLFTSGTPAGAGELFF.

Many counts were recorded for this clonotype. The CDR3 is CASSAEGTGSEKLFF. The CDR3 region has the DNA TGTGCCAGCAGTGCTGAGGGGACAGGGAGTGAAAAACTGTTTTTT. The chain recombines TRBV2 with TRBJ1-4; TRBD1 matches 9 bases. The CDR3 runs 15 residues. Germline-derived CDR1 and CDR2 are SNHLY and FYNNEI. V was pared by 4 bases and J by 7 bases, with 7 bases of the junction left unmatched.

This clonotype was detected only a few times. CDR3 sequence: CASSPLFTSTDTQYF. The CDR3 nucleotides read TGTGCCAGCAGTCCCTTGTTCACAAGCACAGATACGCAGTATTTT. This rearrangement joins TRBV6-5 to TRBJ2-3; D remains ambiguous. Germline V gene data show CDR1 as MNHEY and CDR2 as SVGAGI. The CDR3 length is 15 residues. V lost 5 bases and J lost 0, with 12 bases in between.

This clonotype was counted a few times. At one boundary the junction diverges from the germline segment, which might be a read error. The V and J genes are TRBV6-1 and TRBJ2-3; TRBD2 might be the D (6 bases). Per the germline V gene, CDR1 is MNHNS and CDR2 is SASEGT. CDR3 length: 15 residues. CDR3 sequence reads: CACSGGARATGTQYF. CDR3 coding DNA: TGTGCCTGCTCGGGCGGGGCTCGGGCCACAGGTACGCAGTATTTT.

This clonotype was observed a handful of times. The chain recombines TRBV7-2 with TRBJ2-2; 10 nucleotides agree with TRBD2. V lost 6 bases, J lost 6 bases, and 10 bases stayed unmatched. Germline values: CDR1 SGHTA, CDR2 FQGNSA. The length of the CDR3 is 16 residues. The CDR3: CASRLGSGGASGELFF. The CDR3 nucleotides are TGTGCCAGCAGACTCGGCAGCGGGGGGGCCTCCGGGGAGCTGTTTTTT. The whole variable domain, filled in from reference TRBV7-2 and TRBJ2-2, reads GAGVSQSPSNKVTEKGKDVELRCDPISGHTALYWYRQSLGQGLEFLIYFQGNSAPDKSGLPSDRFSAERTGGSVSTLTIQRTQQEDSAVYLCASRLGSGGASGELFFGEGSRLTVL.

This chain uses TRBV5-1 with TRBJ2-7; the D is unclear. In germline, CDR1 is SGHRS, CDR2 YFSETQ. V dropped 2 bases and J dropped 5 bases, with 17 bases sitting between them. The CDR3 loop spans 15 amino acids. The CDR3 coding sequence is TGCGCCAGCAGCTTTTCCGCAACGTTTGGCGACGAGCAGTACGTC. The encoded protein is CASSFSATFGDEQYV.

This chain uses TRBV3-1 with TRBJ1-2; 9 positions agree with TRBD1. The CDR3 covers 13 residues. The ends lost 6 bases at V and 8 bases at J; junction bases unmatched: 7. Germline V gives CDR1 LGHDT, CDR2 YNNKEL (reference sequence). The CDR3: CASRPGQGEGYTF. In DNA form, the CDR3 reads TGTGCCAGCAGACCGGGACAGGGAGAAGGCTACACCTTC.

This clonotype was observed a few times. J is TRBJ1-1 and V is TRBV7-2; D perhaps matches TRBD1 (5 bases). The V gene lost 1 base and the J gene lost 7 bases, with 16 bases spanning the gap. The CDR3 runs 15 residues. Germline lookup yields CDR1 SGHTA and CDR2 FQGNSA. The CDR3 DNA follows: TGTGCCAGCAGCTTAGAGGCAGGGTGGGCTCGTGAAGCTTTCTTT. Translation gives CASSLEAGWAREAFF.

This clonotype was found a few times. V usage is TRBV20-1 and J usage is TRBJ2-5; D not resolved. CDR1 is DFQATT and CDR2 is SNEGSKA in the germline V gene (reference sequence). This CDR3 has 13 residues. V gave up 0 bases and J gave up 7 bases, with 12 bases separating them. This chain's CDR3 is CSAREGSPRTQYF. Here the CDR3 DNA reads TGCAGTGCTAGAGAGGGCAGCCCGCGGACCCAGTACTTC.

The chain recombines TRBV5-1 with TRBJ2-3; a possible D gene is TRBD1 (6 bases). Germline CDR1 SGHRS, CDR2 YFSETQ. This CDR3 region has 17 residues. V lost 6 bases and J 2 bases, leaving 22 bases between the germline ends. In nucleotides, the CDR3 is TGCGCCAGCACGCTTGGGATATCGGGACACTCCACAGATACGCAGTATTTT. It translates to CASTLGISGHSTDTQYF. The full variable domain, in which reference TRBV5-1 and TRBJ2-3 provide the parts outside the CDR3, is KAGVTQTPRYLIKTRGQQVTLSCSPISGHRSVSWYQQTPGQGLQFLFEYFSETQRNKGNFPGRFSGRQFSNSRSEMNVSTLELGDSALYLCASTLGISGHSTDTQYFGPGTRLTVL.

This clonotype was found many times. The rearrangement joins TRBV29-1 to TRBJ1-5; unclear D gene. This CDR3 contains 12 residues. CDR1 SQVTM and CDR2 ANQGSEA come from the germline V gene. Deletions cut 4 bases from V and 5 bases from J, with 9 bases between. CDR3 sequence: CSVGSNDQPQHF. CDR3 sequence (DNA): TGCAGCGTTGGATCGAACGATCAGCCCCAGCATTTT. Full variable domain (outside the CDR3, taken from reference TRBV29-1 and TRBJ1-5): SAVISQKPSRDICQRGTSLTIQCQVDSQVTMMFWYRQQPGQSLTLIATANQGSEATYESGFVIDKFPISRPNLTFSTLTVSNMSPEDSSIYLCSVGSNDQPQHFGDGTRLSIL.

The chain has TRBV4-1 and TRBJ1-6, with TRBD1 matching over 10 bases. This CDR3 has 16 amino acids. Germline-derived CDR1 and CDR2 are MGHRA and YSYEKL. V shed 1 base, J shed 7 bases, and the junction held 4 bases outside the gene matches. CDR3 bases: TGCGCCAGCAGCCAAGGGCCGGGACAGGGGAATTCACCCCTCCACTTT. Translated, it gives CASSQGPGQGNSPLHF.

The rearrangement uses TRBV10-3 and TRBJ2-3, with D perhaps matching TRBD2 (6 bases). The CDR3 has 16 amino acids. Trimming stripped 0 bases from V and 2 bases from J, with 12 bases between. Germline V gene lookup returns CDR1 ENHRY and CDR2 SYGVKD. In DNA, the CDR3 is TGTGCCATCAGTGAGTCTACGGGGGAGGTCACAGATACGCAGTATTTT. As protein: CAISESTGEVTDTQYF.

This clonotype was observed a handful of times. The chain is built from TRBV7-9 and TRBJ2-1; TRBD1 agrees at 7 bases. V lost 5 bases and J lost 8; bases outside the gene matches: 9. Per the germline V gene, CDR1 is SEHNR and CDR2 is FQNEAQ (reference sequence). This CDR3 spans 14 amino acids. The CDR3 DNA is TGTGCCAGCAGCGGTGGACAGGCATTGGATGAGCAGTTCTTC. Amino acids: CASSGGQALDEQFF.

This clonotype has only a few counts. J is TRBJ1-2 and V is TRBV7-2, with D maybe TRBD1 (6 bases). Between the trimmed V and J ends, which lost 7 bases and 5 bases, there was a span of 14 bases. The CDR3 runs 13 residues. CDR1 and CDR2 (germline): SGHTA, FQGNSA. CDR3 in amino acids: CASNGQGSYGYTF. The CDR3 DNA is TGTGCCAGCAATGGGCAGGGGTCATATGGCTACACCTTC.

This clonotype was detected many times. The chain uses TRBV7-9 and TRBJ2-3; D is undetermined. V lost 2 bases to trimming and J lost 6 bases, with 6 bases between them. Germline assignment: CDR1 SEHNR and CDR2 FQNEAQ (reference sequence). This CDR3 has 12 amino acids. In nucleotides, the CDR3 is TGTGCCAGCAGCTTAAGAAGGGATACGCAGTATTTT. Protein sequence: CASSLRRDTQYF.

The CDR3 DNA follows: TGCAGTGCTAGTGCTGGCCCTAGACCCACCGGGGAGCTGTTTTTT. Encoded protein: CSASAGPRPTGELFF. The chain joins TRBV20-1 to TRBJ2-2; D uncertain. The germline V and J ends were trimmed by 3 bases and 4 bases, with 15 bases remaining between them. This CDR3 has 15 residues. Germline CDR1 and CDR2: DFQATT and SNEGSKA (reference sequence).

The V call is TRBV6-6, the J call TRBJ1-1, with D tentatively TRBD1 (6 bases). V was clipped by 11 bases and J by 5 bases, with 21 bases between them. This CDR3 region has 14 residues. Germline CDR1 is MNHNY and CDR2 is SVGAGI (reference sequence). DNA of the CDR3: TGTGCCGGGGGGCAGGGTGCCTGGGGGACTGAAGCTTTCTTT. Translated, it gives CAGGQGAWGTEAFF.

There are a few counts of this clonotype. This chain uses TRBV20-1 with TRBJ1-2, with D unresolved. Trimming removed 6 bases at V and 8 bases at J, with 13 bases between. The CDR3 totals 11 residues. Germline V lookup: CDR1 DFQATT, CDR2 SNEGSKA (reference sequence). CDR3 amino acids: CSAFGREGYTF. Here the CDR3 DNA reads TGCAGTGCCTTCGGACGAGAAGGCTACACCTTC.